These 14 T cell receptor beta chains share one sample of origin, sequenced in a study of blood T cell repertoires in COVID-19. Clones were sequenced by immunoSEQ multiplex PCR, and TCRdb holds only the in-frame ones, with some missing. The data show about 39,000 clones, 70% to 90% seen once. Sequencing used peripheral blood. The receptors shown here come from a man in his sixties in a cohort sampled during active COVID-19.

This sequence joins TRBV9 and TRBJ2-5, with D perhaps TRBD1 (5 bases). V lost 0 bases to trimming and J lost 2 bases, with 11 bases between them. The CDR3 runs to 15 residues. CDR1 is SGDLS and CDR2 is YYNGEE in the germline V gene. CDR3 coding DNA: TGTGCCAGCAGCGTAGGTGGTCGACAGCAAGAGACCCAGTACTTC. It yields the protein CASSVGGRQQETQYF. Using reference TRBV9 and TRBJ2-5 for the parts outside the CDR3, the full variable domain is DSGVTQTPKHLITATGQRVTLRCSPRSGDLSVYWYQQSLDQGLQFLIQYYNGEERAKGNILERFSAQQFPDLHSELNLSSLELGDSALYFCASSVGGRQQETQYFGPGTRLLVL.

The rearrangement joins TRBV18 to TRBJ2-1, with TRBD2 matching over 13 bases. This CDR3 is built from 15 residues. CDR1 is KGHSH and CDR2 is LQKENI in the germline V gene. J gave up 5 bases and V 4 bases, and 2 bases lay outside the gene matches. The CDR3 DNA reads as TGTGCCAGCTCACGCGGACTAGCGGGAGACAATGAGCAGTTCTTC. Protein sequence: CASSRGLAGDNEQFF.

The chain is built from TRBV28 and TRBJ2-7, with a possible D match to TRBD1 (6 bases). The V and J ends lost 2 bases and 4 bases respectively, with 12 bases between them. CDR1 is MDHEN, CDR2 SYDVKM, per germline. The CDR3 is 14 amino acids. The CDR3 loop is CASSLQGMGYEQYF. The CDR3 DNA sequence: TGTGCCAGCAGTTTACAGGGGATGGGGTACGAGCAGTACTTC.

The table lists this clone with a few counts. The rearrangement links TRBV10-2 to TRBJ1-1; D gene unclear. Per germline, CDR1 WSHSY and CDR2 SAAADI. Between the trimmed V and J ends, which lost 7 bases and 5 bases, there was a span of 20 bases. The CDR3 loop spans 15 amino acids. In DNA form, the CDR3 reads TGCGCCAGCACCTCCGGCGGAAACCCAAAGACTGAAGCTTTCTTT. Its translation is CASTSGGNPKTEAFF.

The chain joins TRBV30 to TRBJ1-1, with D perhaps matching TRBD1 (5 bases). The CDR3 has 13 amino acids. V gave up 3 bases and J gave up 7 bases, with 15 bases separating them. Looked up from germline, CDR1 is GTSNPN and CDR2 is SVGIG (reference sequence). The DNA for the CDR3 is TGTGCCTGGAGCTTTAATAGGGGCGGTGAAGCTTTCTTT. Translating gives CAWSFNRGGEAFF.

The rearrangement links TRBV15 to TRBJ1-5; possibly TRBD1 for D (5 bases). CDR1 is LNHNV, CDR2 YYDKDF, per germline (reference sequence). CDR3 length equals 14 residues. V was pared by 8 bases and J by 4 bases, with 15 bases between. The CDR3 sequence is CATRQGLGNQPQHF. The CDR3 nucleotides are TGTGCCACCCGTCAGGGTCTAGGAAATCAGCCCCAGCATTTT.

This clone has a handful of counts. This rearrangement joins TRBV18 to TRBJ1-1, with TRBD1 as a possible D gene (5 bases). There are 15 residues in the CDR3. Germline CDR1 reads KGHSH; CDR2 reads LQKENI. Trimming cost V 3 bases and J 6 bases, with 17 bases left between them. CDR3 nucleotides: TGTGCCAGCTCACCTTTTCGGGGGTTAGGCGCTGAAGCTTTCTTT. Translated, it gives CASSPFRGLGAEAFF.

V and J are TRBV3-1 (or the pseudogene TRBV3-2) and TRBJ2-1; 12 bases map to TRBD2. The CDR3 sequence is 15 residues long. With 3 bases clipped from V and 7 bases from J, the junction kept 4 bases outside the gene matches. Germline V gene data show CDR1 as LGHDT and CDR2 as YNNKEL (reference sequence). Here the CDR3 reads CASSHGLAGPNEQFF. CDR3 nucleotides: TGTGCCAGCAGCCACGGACTAGCGGGACCGAATGAGCAGTTCTTC.

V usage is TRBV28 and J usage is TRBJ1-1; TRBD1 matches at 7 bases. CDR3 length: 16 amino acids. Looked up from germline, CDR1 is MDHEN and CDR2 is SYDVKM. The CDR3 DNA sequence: TGTGCTTGCGCCTGGAACAGGGGTGGCTTGAACACTGAAGCTTTCTTT. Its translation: CACAWNRGGLNTEAFF.

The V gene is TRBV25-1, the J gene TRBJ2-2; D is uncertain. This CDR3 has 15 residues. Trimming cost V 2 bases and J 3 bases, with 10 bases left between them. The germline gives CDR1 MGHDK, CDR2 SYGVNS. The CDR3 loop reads CASSEVHSYTGELFF. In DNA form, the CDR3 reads TGTGCCAGCAGTGAAGTCCACAGCTACACCGGGGAGCTGTTTTTT.

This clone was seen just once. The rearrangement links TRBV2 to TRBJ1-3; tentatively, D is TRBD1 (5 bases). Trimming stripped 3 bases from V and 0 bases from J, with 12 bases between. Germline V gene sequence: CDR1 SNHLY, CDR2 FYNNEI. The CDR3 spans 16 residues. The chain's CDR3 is CASSDGGADSGNTIYF. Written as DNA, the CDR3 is TGTGCCAGCAGTGATGGAGGGGCCGACTCTGGAAACACCATATATTTT.

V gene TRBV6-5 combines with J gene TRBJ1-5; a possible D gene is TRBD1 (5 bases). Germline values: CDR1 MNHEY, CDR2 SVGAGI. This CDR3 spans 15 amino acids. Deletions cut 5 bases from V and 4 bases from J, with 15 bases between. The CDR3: CASSTSWGSNQPQHF. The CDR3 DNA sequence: TGTGCCAGCAGTACCTCGTGGGGCTCTAATCAGCCCCAGCATTTT.

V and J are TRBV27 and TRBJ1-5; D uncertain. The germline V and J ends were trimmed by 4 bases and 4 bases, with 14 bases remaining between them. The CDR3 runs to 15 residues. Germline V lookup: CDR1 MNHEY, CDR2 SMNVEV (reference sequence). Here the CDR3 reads CASSSYGRDNQPQHF. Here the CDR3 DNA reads TGTGCCAGCAGTTCCTATGGTCGCGATAATCAGCCCCAGCATTTT.

The CDR3 DNA sequence: TGCGCCAGCAGCTTAACCGACACAAACTATGGCTACACCTTC. The encoded protein is CASSLTDTNYGYTF. The chain couples TRBV5-1 to TRBJ1-2; D unclear. The CDR3 spans 14 residues. The germline CDR1 and CDR2 sequences are SGHRS and YFSETQ. Between the trimmed V and J ends, which lost 2 bases and 2 bases, there was a span of 10 bases.